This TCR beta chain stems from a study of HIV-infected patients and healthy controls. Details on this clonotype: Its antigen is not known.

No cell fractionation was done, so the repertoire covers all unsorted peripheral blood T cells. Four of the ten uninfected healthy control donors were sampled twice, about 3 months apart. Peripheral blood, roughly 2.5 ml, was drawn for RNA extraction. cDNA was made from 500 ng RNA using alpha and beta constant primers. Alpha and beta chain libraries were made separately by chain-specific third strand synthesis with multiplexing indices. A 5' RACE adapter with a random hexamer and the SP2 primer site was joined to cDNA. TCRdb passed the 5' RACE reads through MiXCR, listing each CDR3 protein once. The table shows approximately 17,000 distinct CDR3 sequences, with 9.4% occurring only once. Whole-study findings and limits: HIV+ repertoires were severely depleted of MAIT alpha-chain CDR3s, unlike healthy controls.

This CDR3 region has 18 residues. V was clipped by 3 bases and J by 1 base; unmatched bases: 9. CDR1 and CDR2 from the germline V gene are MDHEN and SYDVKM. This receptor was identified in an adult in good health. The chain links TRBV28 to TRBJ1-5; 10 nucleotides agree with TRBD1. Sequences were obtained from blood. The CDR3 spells CASSFGGQGVGSNQPQHF. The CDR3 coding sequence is TGTGCCAGCAGTTTTGGCGGACAGGGGGTTGGGAGCAATCAGCCCCAGCATTTT.